These 9 T cell receptor beta chains were all obtained from the same sample, sequenced in a study of CD8 T cells in ankylosing spondylitis. Whole-study findings and limits: Typical of ankylosing spondylitis blood, it appeared, was a TCR beta motif of eight highly homologous variants.

No antigens are known for them. A single record per CDR3 protein comes from TCRdb applying MiXCR to the 5' RACE reads. In the table there are around 430,000 distinct CDR3 sequences, roughly a sixth of which are singletons. The sample was blood, either unsorted or a sorted T cell fraction (not recorded which). The receptors derive from a male donor with ankylosing spondylitis.

This clonotype was seen only a few times. This chain connects TRBV6-5 to TRBJ1-5; D gene ambiguous. CDR1 and CDR2 (germline): MNHEY, SVGAGI. There are 14 residues in the CDR3. Trimming took off 4 bases at V and 1 base at J, with 8 bases between the two ends. This CDR3 reads CASSSQESNQPQHF. The CDR3 coding sequence is TGTGCCAGCAGTTCCCAGGAGAGCAATCAGCCCCAGCATTTT.

This clonotype has a handful of counts. CDR3 sequence: CASSPGTRVYNEQFF. The CDR3 bases are TGTGCCAGCAGCCCCGGGACTAGAGTCTACAATGAGCAGTTCTTC. The chain links TRBV7-2 to TRBJ2-1; 8 bases map to TRBD2. The V gene end was trimmed by 5 bases and the J gene end by 3 bases; junction bases not matched to a gene: 6. The CDR3 has 15 amino acids. Germline assignment: CDR1 SGHTA and CDR2 FQGNSA.

V gene TRBV10-3 combines with J gene TRBJ1-1; D gene uncertain. CDR3 length: 14 amino acids. Between the trimmed V and J ends, which lost 3 bases and 6 bases, there was a span of 14 bases. CDR1 is ENHRY and CDR2 is SYGVKD in the germline V gene. The CDR3 loop reads CAISDPRVSPEAFF. DNA of the CDR3: TGTGCCATCAGTGACCCCAGAGTTAGCCCTGAAGCTTTCTTT.

The chain is built from TRBV6-2 or TRBV6-3 and TRBJ2-5, with D possibly being TRBD1 (6 bases). Trimming took off 6 bases at V and 10 bases at J, with 18 bases between the two ends. The CDR3 sequence is 13 residues long. Germline V gene lookup returns CDR1 MNHEY and CDR2 SVGEGT. CDR3 residues: CASSQSQGWNQYF. CDR3 sequence (DNA): TGTGCCAGCAGCCAATCACAGGGATGGAACCAGTACTTC.

This clonotype was observed a handful of times. The chain is built from TRBV12-3 or TRBV12-4 and TRBJ2-7, with 13 bases fitting TRBD2. V lost 5 bases and J lost 4; bases outside the gene matches: 5. CDR3 length equals 15 residues. The CDR3 sequence is CASSPPTSGRYEQYF. DNA for the CDR3: TGTGCCAGCAGTCCGCCGACTAGCGGGAGGTACGAGCAGTACTTC.

The CDR3 DNA sequence: TGTGCCAGCAGTTGGGACAGGATGAACACTGAAGCTTTCTTT. It translates to CASSWDRMNTEAFF. The chain employs TRBV12-3 or TRBV12-4 and TRBJ1-1; 8 bases line up with TRBD1. Trimming at V came to 4 bases and at J to 0 bases, leaving 1 base not matched to a gene. This CDR3 has 14 residues.

This clonotype was counted at least ten times. This chain links TRBV5-1 with TRBJ1-2; D is uncertain. Looked up from germline, CDR1 is SGHRS and CDR2 is YFSETQ. This CDR3 contains 15 residues. The ends were cut back, 0 bases at V and 4 bases at J, with 13 bases in the middle. The CDR3 nucleotides are TGCGCCAGCAGCTTGGGGTCGGGAGACCCCTATGGCTACACCTTC. Residues: CASSLGSGDPYGYTF.

The chain employs TRBV4-3 and TRBJ2-1; 9 nucleotides align to TRBD1. The germline gives CDR1 LGHNA, CDR2 YSLEER. The CDR3 totals 15 residues. V gave up 4 bases and J gave up 9 bases; unmatched junction bases: 10. This CDR3 reads CASSLGTGSQGEQFF. The CDR3 nucleotides read TGCGCCAGCAGCCTCGGGACAGGGAGTCAGGGTGAGCAGTTCTTC.

This clonotype occurred a few times. The rearrangement joins TRBV7-2 to TRBJ2-2, with a weak D call TRBD2 (6 bases). The germline gives CDR1 SGHTA, CDR2 FQGNSA. Trimming took off 5 bases at V and 3 bases at J, with 10 bases between the two ends. This CDR3 region has 14 residues. CDR3 DNA: TGTGCCAGCAGCCCAGGCGGGGACACCGGGGAGCTGTTTTTT. Protein: CASSPGGDTGELFF.